The sequence of this T cell receptor (beta chain) was determined in a study of blood T cell repertoires in COVID-19. Across the study: From the United States, Italy and Spain came samples of acute and convalescent COVID-19. The analysed material was cDNA or gDNA that came from T cells, B-cell-depleted T cells, or PBMCs.

TCRdb's copy holds only in-frame clones and misses some; the assay was immunoSEQ multiplex PCR. The repertoire holds roughly 40,000 clones, with 65% to 80% as singletons. Germline CDR1 reads SQVTM; CDR2 reads ANQGSEA. Trimming left V 4 bases short and J 7 bases short, with 4 bases between. This CDR3 has 9 residues. The chain links TRBV29-1 to TRBJ1-2; D uncertain. The receptor was isolated from a man of 80 years or more with acute or convalescent COVID-19. The source material was peripheral blood. In DNA form, the CDR3 reads TGCAGCGTTGGCGGTGGCTACACCTTC. Translated: CSVGGGYTF.